The rows below give T cell receptor beta chains drawn from one sample of a study of blood T cell repertoires in COVID-19. TCRdb keeps only in-frame clones here, not all; method: immunoSEQ multiplex PCR. This sample has approximately 200,000 clones, with 70% to 90% found just once. Material: peripheral blood. The source is a middle-aged man with acute or convalescent COVID-19. The CDR3 runs from the conserved cysteine through the conserved F or W. The order of the fields is D gene, clone size, V gene, J gene, CDR3 protein, CDR3 DNA. A D gene is named only where the DNA matches it firmly. A row's size may be missing; if present it is once, few, many or a size class.

d_call: .; clone_size: .; v_call: TRBV11-2; j_call: TRBJ2-3; cdr3_aa: CASSSSGNTDTQYF; cdr3_nt: TGTGCCAGCAGCTCCTCCGGGAACACAGATACGCAGTATTTT
d_call: TRBD2; clone_size: .; v_call: TRBV28; j_call: TRBJ2-2; cdr3_aa: CASTYGGGSTGELFF; cdr3_nt: TGTGCCAGCACCTATGGCGGGGGGAGCACCGGGGAGCTGTTTTTT
d_call: TRBD1; clone_size: few; v_call: TRBV12-3/TRBV12-4; j_call: TRBJ1-1; cdr3_aa: CASIRQGNTEAFF; cdr3_nt: TGTGCCAGCATCCGACAGGGGAACACTGAAGCTTTCTTT
d_call: TRBD2; clone_size: .; v_call: TRBV29-1; j_call: TRBJ2-1; cdr3_aa: CSVRVAGGPLVF; cdr3_nt: TGCAGCGTTCGAGTGGCGGGGGGGCCGTTAGTCTTC
d_call: .; clone_size: .; v_call: TRBV19; j_call: TRBJ1-2; cdr3_aa: CASSGAYGYTF; cdr3_nt: TGTGCCAGTAGTGGGGCCTATGGCTACACCTTC
d_call: TRBD1; clone_size: .; v_call: TRBV6-1; j_call: TRBJ1-1; cdr3_aa: CASSEWTGYTEAFF; cdr3_nt: TGTGCCAGCAGTGAATGGACAGGGTACACTGAAGCTTTCTTT
d_call: .; clone_size: .; v_call: TRBV28; j_call: TRBJ2-7; cdr3_aa: CASSWQEDYEQYF; cdr3_nt: TGTGCCAGCAGTTGGCAGGAGGACTACGAGCAGTACTTC
d_call: .; clone_size: .; v_call: TRBV4-2; j_call: TRBJ1-2; cdr3_aa: CASSQVAQVDYGYTF; cdr3_nt: TGTGCCAGCAGCCAAGTTGCACAGGTTGACTATGGCTACACCTTC
d_call: TRBD1; clone_size: .; v_call: TRBV5-1; j_call: TRBJ2-6; cdr3_aa: CASSSGTGNSGANVLTF; cdr3_nt: TGCGCCAGCAGCTCCGGGACAGGAAACTCTGGGGCCAACGTCCTGACTTTC
d_call: .; clone_size: .; v_call: TRBV28; j_call: TRBJ1-6; cdr3_aa: CASGQPGLSNSPLHF; cdr3_nt: TGTGCCAGCGGACAACCGGGACTATCCAATTCACCCCTCCACTTT
d_call: TRBD1; clone_size: once; v_call: TRBV5-6; j_call: TRBJ2-7; cdr3_aa: CASNLYRDRAYEQYF; cdr3_nt: TGTGCCAGCAACCTCTACCGGGACAGGGCCTACGAGCAGTACTTC
d_call: .; clone_size: .; v_call: TRBV2; j_call: TRBJ1-6; cdr3_aa: CASRGEEVSPLHF; cdr3_nt: TGTGCCAGCCGGGGGGAAGAGGTTTCACCCCTCCACTTT
d_call: TRBD1; clone_size: .; v_call: TRBV5-4; j_call: TRBJ1-1; cdr3_aa: CASSVDRGVTEAFF; cdr3_nt: TGTGCCAGCAGCGTCGACAGGGGAGTTACTGAAGCTTTCTTT
d_call: .; clone_size: .; v_call: TRBV4-1; j_call: TRBJ1-4; cdr3_aa: CASSQVRGEKLFF; cdr3_nt: TGCGCCAGCAGCCAAGTCCGCGGAGAAAAACTGTTTTTT
d_call: TRBD1; clone_size: once; v_call: TRBV23-1; j_call: TRBJ1-4; cdr3_aa: CASSRKPGQQNEKLFF; cdr3_nt: TGCGCCAGCAGCCGAAAACCGGGACAGCAGAATGAAAAACTGTTTTTT
d_call: TRBD1; clone_size: .; v_call: TRBV29-1; j_call: TRBJ1-2; cdr3_aa: CSVGGQGGDYTF; cdr3_nt: TGCAGCGTTGGTGGGCAGGGGGGAGACTACACCTTC
d_call: .; clone_size: .; v_call: TRBV9; j_call: TRBJ2-2; cdr3_aa: CASSVTGTGELFF; cdr3_nt: TGTGCCAGCAGCGTAACGGGGACCGGGGAGCTGTTTTTT
d_call: .; clone_size: .; v_call: TRBV6-5; j_call: TRBJ2-2; cdr3_aa: CASSDTDYGELFF; cdr3_nt: TGTGCCAGCAGCGATACAGACTACGGGGAGCTGTTTTTT
d_call: .; clone_size: .; v_call: TRBV5-6; j_call: TRBJ1-6; cdr3_aa: CASSLYANSPLHF; cdr3_nt: TGTGCCAGCAGCTTGTACGCGAATTCACCCCTCCACTTT
d_call: .; clone_size: .; v_call: TRBV30; j_call: TRBJ1-1; cdr3_aa: CASSRAQNTEAFF; cdr3_nt: TGTGCCTCTTCCAGGGCACAGAACACTGAAGCTTTCTTT
d_call: TRBD1; clone_size: .; v_call: TRBV3-1/TRBV3-2; j_call: TRBJ1-2; cdr3_aa: CASSQEKQGSYGYTF; cdr3_nt: TGTGCCAGCAGCCAAGAAAAACAGGGGAGCTATGGCTACACCTTC
d_call: TRBD1; clone_size: .; v_call: TRBV6-5; j_call: TRBJ1-1; cdr3_aa: CASSLTGSTEAFF; cdr3_nt: TGTGCCAGCAGTCTGACAGGGAGCACTGAAGCTTTCTTT
d_call: TRBD2; clone_size: .; v_call: TRBV19; j_call: TRBJ2-1; cdr3_aa: CASSSRTGLADPSSYNEQFF; cdr3_nt: TGTGCCAGTAGTAGTCGGACGGGACTAGCGGATCCAAGCTCCTACAATGAGCAGTTCTTC
d_call: TRBD1; clone_size: .; v_call: TRBV5-1; j_call: TRBJ2-3; cdr3_aa: CASSLGDSGVSTQYF; cdr3_nt: TGCGCCAGCAGCTTGGGGGACAGCGGCGTTTCGACGCAGTATTTT
d_call: .; clone_size: .; v_call: TRBV15; j_call: TRBJ1-5; cdr3_aa: CATSRSTSNQPQHF; cdr3_nt: TGTGCCACCAGTCGATCAACAAGCAATCAGCCCCAGCATTTT
d_call: .; clone_size: .; v_call: TRBV28; j_call: TRBJ1-1; cdr3_aa: CASVIPGNTEAFF; cdr3_nt: TGTGCCAGCGTAATTCCGGGAAACACTGAAGCTTTCTTT
d_call: TRBD1; clone_size: .; v_call: TRBV3-1/TRBV3-2; j_call: TRBJ1-5; cdr3_aa: CASRGQVGQPQHF; cdr3_nt: TGTGCCAGCAGAGGACAGGTAGGTCAGCCCCAGCATTTT
d_call: .; clone_size: .; v_call: TRBV25-1; j_call: TRBJ1-2; cdr3_aa: CASSEYTGTNYGYTF; cdr3_nt: TGTGCCAGCAGTGAATATACAGGGACAAACTATGGCTACACCTTC
d_call: .; clone_size: .; v_call: TRBV30; j_call: TRBJ1-3; cdr3_aa: CAWSFSSGNTIYF; cdr3_nt: TGTGCCTGGAGTTTTAGCTCTGGAAACACCATATATTTT
d_call: .; clone_size: .; v_call: TRBV29-1; j_call: TRBJ1-1; cdr3_aa: CSAWPQLNTEAFF; cdr3_nt: TGCAGCGCCTGGCCACAGCTGAACACTGAAGCTTTCTTT
d_call: TRBD1; clone_size: .; v_call: TRBV18; j_call: TRBJ1-5; cdr3_aa: CASSPGTGGQPQHF; cdr3_nt: TGTGCCAGCTCACCGGGGACAGGGGGACAGCCCCAGCATTTT
d_call: TRBD1; clone_size: .; v_call: TRBV19; j_call: TRBJ2-7; cdr3_aa: CASSVAYGQGYEQYF; cdr3_nt: TGTGCCAGTAGTGTCGCGTACGGACAGGGATACGAGCAGTACTTC
d_call: TRBD1; clone_size: .; v_call: TRBV4-3; j_call: TRBJ1-3; cdr3_aa: CASSQDHPGQGLNTIYF; cdr3_nt: TGCGCCAGCAGCCAAGACCACCCGGGACAGGGGCTGAACACCATATATTTT
d_call: .; clone_size: .; v_call: TRBV25-1; j_call: TRBJ2-5; cdr3_aa: CASSPAGLSGSQYF; cdr3_nt: TGTGCCAGCAGTCCTGCGGGACTCTCGGGTTCCCAGTACTTC
d_call: .; clone_size: .; v_call: TRBV5-1; j_call: TRBJ1-4; cdr3_aa: CASSDPQGGGEKLFF; cdr3_nt: TGCGCCAGCAGCGACCCACAGGGAGGGGGTGAAAAACTGTTTTTT
d_call: TRBD1; clone_size: .; v_call: TRBV5-6; j_call: TRBJ1-2; cdr3_aa: CASSPRTGASYGYTF; cdr3_nt: TGTGCCAGCAGTCCAAGGACAGGGGCCAGCTATGGCTACACCTTC
d_call: .; clone_size: .; v_call: TRBV7-2; j_call: TRBJ1-3; cdr3_aa: CASSPGKGLSGNTIYF; cdr3_nt: TGTGCCAGCAGCCCAGGGAAAGGGCTCTCTGGAAACACCATATATTTT
d_call: TRBD2; clone_size: .; v_call: TRBV9; j_call: TRBJ2-7; cdr3_aa: CASSPRLAVPYEQYF; cdr3_nt: TGTGCCAGCAGCCCCCGACTAGCTGTACCCTACGAGCAGTACTTC
d_call: TRBD1; clone_size: .; v_call: TRBV7-3; j_call: TRBJ1-6; cdr3_aa: CASSLKGGDRPSTSRDSPLHF; cdr3_nt: TGTGCCAGCAGCTTAAAAGGGGGGGACAGGCCATCAACCTCCAGGGATTCACCCCTCCACTTT
d_call: .; clone_size: .; v_call: TRBV5-6; j_call: TRBJ1-2; cdr3_aa: CASSYTGLYGYTF; cdr3_nt: TGTGCCAGCAGTTATACAGGCCTCTATGGCTACACCTTC
d_call: TRBD1; clone_size: .; v_call: TRBV15; j_call: TRBJ1-6; cdr3_aa: CATSRTGLNNSPLHF; cdr3_nt: TGTGCCACCAGTAGGACAGGGTTAAATAATTCACCCCTCCACTTT
d_call: TRBD1; clone_size: .; v_call: TRBV28; j_call: TRBJ1-1; cdr3_aa: CASSRPGGTDMNTEAFF; cdr3_nt: TGTGCCAGCAGCCGACCGGGTGGGACAGACATGAACACTGAAGCTTTCTTT
d_call: TRBD2; clone_size: once; v_call: TRBV9; j_call: TRBJ2-5; cdr3_aa: CASSVIGAGGQETQYF; cdr3_nt: TGTGCCAGCAGCGTGATTGGGGCGGGGGGGCAAGAGACCCAGTACTTC
d_call: TRBD2; clone_size: .; v_call: TRBV7-8; j_call: TRBJ2-1; cdr3_aa: CASTLLSGARSDGEQFF; cdr3_nt: TGTGCCAGCACCCTTCTGAGCGGGGCCCGTTCCGACGGTGAGCAGTTCTTC
d_call: TRBD1; clone_size: .; v_call: TRBV9; j_call: TRBJ1-5; cdr3_aa: CASSVGGTGDQPQHF; cdr3_nt: TGTGCCAGCAGCGTAGGGGGTACAGGGGACCAGCCCCAGCATTTT
d_call: .; clone_size: .; v_call: TRBV4-1; j_call: TRBJ2-7; cdr3_aa: CASSQGTGISYEQYF; cdr3_nt: TGCGCCAGCAGCCAAGGAACGGGGATTTCCTACGAGCAGTACTTC
d_call: TRBD1; clone_size: .; v_call: TRBV12-5; j_call: TRBJ1-2; cdr3_aa: CASGKTGGYGYTF; cdr3_nt: TGTGCTAGTGGCAAGACAGGGGGCTATGGCTACACCTTC
d_call: TRBD1; clone_size: .; v_call: TRBV7-6; j_call: TRBJ1-3; cdr3_aa: CASSLTPRTGSGNTIYF; cdr3_nt: TGTGCCAGCAGCTTAACTCCTAGGACAGGCTCTGGAAACACCATATATTTT